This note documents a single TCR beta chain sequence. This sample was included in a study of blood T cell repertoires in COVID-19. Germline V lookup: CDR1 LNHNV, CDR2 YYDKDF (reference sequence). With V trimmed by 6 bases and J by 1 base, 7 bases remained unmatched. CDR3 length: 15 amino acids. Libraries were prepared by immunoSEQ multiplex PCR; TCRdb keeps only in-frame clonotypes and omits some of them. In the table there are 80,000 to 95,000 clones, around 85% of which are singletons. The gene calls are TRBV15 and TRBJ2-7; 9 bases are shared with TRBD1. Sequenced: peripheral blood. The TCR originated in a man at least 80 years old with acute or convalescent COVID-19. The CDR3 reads CATRKDRGKSYEQYF. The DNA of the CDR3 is TGTGCCACCAGGAAGGACAGGGGTAAATCCTACGAGCAGTACTTC.